This entry concerns a single T cell receptor (beta chain). The antigen remains unidentified. These data belong to a study of cytomegalovirus exposure and HLA in healthy donors. Overall study results and limits: Whilst most TCR sequences proved rare, a subset of public TCRs occurred across many donors.

Sequencing was performed with immunoSEQ multiplex PCR; in TCRdb, only in-frame clones are kept and a portion is missing. This sample carries around 260,000 clones, 90% of them seen once, and the ten largest clones take around 3.1%. This CDR3 is built from 17 residues. V dropped 0 bases and J dropped 3; count of bases not matched to a gene: 8. CDR1 is LNHNV and CDR2 is YYDKDF in the germline V gene (reference sequence). Sequencing was done on a sample of PBMCs. The receptor was isolated from a woman in her twenties or thirties in good health and CMV-seronegative. The chain carries TRBV15 and TRBJ2-3, with 8 positions matching TRBD2. The CDR3, as DNA: TGTGCCACCAGCAGAGATTCACGGGAGGGCCGAACAGATACGCAGTATTTT. Translation gives CATSRDSREGRTDTQYF.